A single T cell receptor (beta chain) is shown here with its context. Its antigen is unidentified. Vbeta (60) and Jbeta (13) primers were used in the PCR. Produced via immunoSEQ multiplex PCR; TCRdb's table is partial and in-frame only. The table records more than 95,000 clones, around 80% of them present only once. These data are taken from a study of cytomegalovirus exposure and HLA in healthy donors. Background on the study: A prior analysis found fewer than 120 million unique TCR beta sequences from some 200 million T cells.

Study-wide findings and caveats: CMV serostatus was the sole immune exposure information available.

Trimming removed 4 bases from V and 7 bases from J, with 14 bases in between. The CDR3 spans 13 residues. Germline V gene data show CDR1 as SGHRS and CDR2 as YFSETQ. What was sequenced was PBMCs. The chain carries TRBV5-1 and TRBJ1-1, with D possibly TRBD1 on 5 matching bases. The receptor comes from a woman aged 18-29 years in good health and CMV-seropositive. This chain's CDR3 is CASSHSQALEAFF. In DNA, the CDR3 is TGCGCCAGCAGCCATTCACAGGCGCTTGAAGCTTTCTTT.